Presented here are 26 T cell receptor beta chains from one specimen sequenced in a study of control samples from healthy donors and cancer patients. Sequenced by immunoSEQ multiplex PCR; TCRdb stores in-frame clones only, minus some. The table lists about 180,000 clones, roughly 94% of them singletons. The sequenced sample was blood. The source is a woman between 18 and 29 years old in good health.

This clone occurred a few times. The chain is built from TRBV15 and TRBJ1-2; D is unresolved. The germline V and J ends were trimmed by 4 bases and 2 bases, with 5 bases remaining between them. This CDR3 region has 12 residues. Germline V lookup: CDR1 LNHNV, CDR2 YYDKDF (reference sequence). The CDR3 here is CATSTSNYGYTF. The CDR3 DNA is TGTGCCACCAGCACCTCGAACTATGGCTACACCTTC. Full variable domain (remainder filled in from reference TRBV15 and TRBJ1-2): DAMVIQNPRYQVTQFGKPVTLSCSQTLNHNVMYWYQQKSSQAPKLLFHYYDKDFNNEADTPDNFQSRRPNTSFCFLDIRSPGLGDTAMYLCATSTSNYGYTFGSGTRLTVV.

The chain is built from TRBV4-3 and TRBJ1-1; the D gene is possibly TRBD1 (6 bases). V dropped 4 bases and J dropped 2 bases, with 14 bases sitting between them. Germline assignment: CDR1 LGHNA and CDR2 YSLEER. This CDR3 has 15 amino acids. The CDR3 nucleotides are TGCGCCAGCAGCCGCACGGCGGGGGCAAACACTGAAGCTTTCTTT. Encoded protein: CASSRTAGANTEAFF.

This clone was detected only once. The rearrangement joins TRBV5-1 to TRBJ2-7; unclear D gene. Germline V gene data show CDR1 as SGHRS and CDR2 as YFSETQ. The CDR3 has 11 residues. V was trimmed by 5 bases and J by 3 bases, leaving 6 bases between them. The CDR3 DNA reads TGCGCCAGCAGAATGGGCTACGAGCAGTACTTC. Translating gives CASRMGYEQYF.

The chain has TRBV6-2 or TRBV6-3 and TRBJ2-1; D unresolved. CDR1 is MNHEY and CDR2 is SVGEGT in the germline V gene. The V end lost 4 bases, the J end lost 3 bases, and 7 bases lay between the germline ends. CDR3 length equals 13 residues. In DNA, the CDR3 is TGTGCCAGCAGTTCCCAGGTCTACAATGAGCAGTTCTTC. As protein: CASSSQVYNEQFF.

The rearrangement uses TRBV19 and TRBJ1-6, with 9 bases matching TRBD1. V was clipped by 4 bases and J by 10 bases; unmatched bases: 5. CDR1 is LNHDA, CDR2 SQIVND, per germline (reference sequence). The CDR3 spans 14 residues. Here the CDR3 DNA reads TGTGCCAGTAGTAAGGGGGACAGGGAATCACCCCTCCACTTT. It yields the protein CASSKGDRESPLHF.

The genes are TRBV11-3 and TRBJ2-7; 7 bases line up with TRBD2. The CDR3 sequence is 13 residues long. V lost 4 bases, J lost 4 bases, and 4 bases stayed unmatched. CDR1 is SGHNT and CDR2 is YENEEA in the germline V gene. CDR3 protein: CASSSVAGYEQYF. CDR3 DNA sequence: TGTGCCAGCAGCTCCGTAGCGGGTTACGAGCAGTACTTC.

The genes are TRBV5-6 and TRBJ2-1; the match to TRBD2 covers 12 bases. V lost 0 bases to trimming and J lost 9 bases; unmatched junction nucleotides: 4. The CDR3 length is 15 residues. From germline, CDR1 is SGHDT and CDR2 YYEEEE. The CDR3 protein is CASSLGLAGGREQFF. The DNA of the CDR3 is TGTGCCAGCAGCTTGGGGCTAGCGGGGGGGCGTGAGCAGTTCTTC.

The genes are TRBV10-1 and TRBJ2-1; 9 bases match TRBD2. CDR1 WNHNN and CDR2 SYGVQD come from the germline V gene (reference sequence). CDR3 size: 17 residues. The V and J ends lost 3 bases and 7 bases, in that order; junction bases with no gene match: 13. The CDR3 region has the DNA TGCGCCAGCAGTGAAGGTTGGCGGGGGGGGCAGAATAATGAGCAGTTCTTC. Translation: CASSEGWRGGQNNEQFF.

The chain joins TRBV29-1 to TRBJ1-1, with D possibly matching TRBD1 (6 bases). The CDR3 has 11 residues. Trimming shortened V by 6 bases and J by 3 bases, and 8 bases separated the two germline ends. Germline loops: CDR1 SQVTM, CDR2 ANQGSEA. CDR3 DNA: TGCAGCGTAGACAGGTACACTGAAGCTTTCTTT. Its protein product is CSVDRYTEAFF.

The chain couples TRBV6-5 to TRBJ1-4; D gene uncertain. Germline CDR1 and CDR2: MNHEY and SVGAGI. With 4 bases removed from V and 16 bases from J, the gap between germline ends came to 16 bases. The CDR3 is 12 residues long. CDR3 region: CASSSPGRVEFF. The CDR3 nucleotides read TGTGCCAGCAGTTCCCCGGGAAGGGTAGAGTTTTTT.

V is TRBV18 and J is TRBJ1-1, with TRBD1 matching 11 bases. The germline gives CDR1 KGHSH, CDR2 LQKENI. V lost 6 bases, J lost 3 bases, and 3 bases stayed unmatched. This CDR3 has 14 residues. The CDR3 loop is CASSEGQGDTEAFF. Written as DNA, the CDR3 is TGTGCCAGCTCGGAGGGACAGGGGGACACTGAAGCTTTCTTT.

The chain has TRBV21-1 and TRBJ1-1; the D call in the table, TRBD1, was not verified against the DNA. TRBV21-1 is tagged as a pseudogene. The CDR3 is made up of 14 amino acids. DNA of the CDR3: TGTGCCAGCAGCAAACCAGGGGTGAACACTGAAGCTTTCTTT. The encoded protein is CASSKPGVNTEAFF.

The genes are TRBV7-9 and TRBJ1-3; 9 positions match TRBD1. CDR1 SEHNR and CDR2 FQNEAQ come from the germline V gene (reference sequence). V shed 2 bases, J shed 2 bases, and the junction held 4 bases outside the gene matches. This CDR3 has 16 residues. CDR3 amino acids: CASSLRQGVAGNTIYF. In nucleotides, the CDR3 is TGTGCCAGCAGCTTACGACAGGGGGTGGCTGGAAACACCATATATTTT.

V usage is TRBV7-9 and J usage is TRBJ1-5, with a weak D call TRBD1 (6 bases). The CDR3 covers 19 residues. Trimming shortened V by 4 bases and J by 0 bases, and 22 bases separated the two germline ends. CDR1 is SEHNR, CDR2 FQNEAQ, per germline (reference sequence). This chain's CDR3 is CASSSGGLYRDYSNQPQHF. The DNA of the CDR3 is TGTGCCAGCAGCTCGGGGGGCCTATACAGGGATTATAGCAATCAGCCCCAGCATTTT.

The rearrangement links TRBV28 to TRBJ2-1; 7 bases line up with TRBD2. Germline CDR1 MDHEN, CDR2 SYDVKM. The CDR3 spans 14 residues. V shed 7 bases and J 2 bases; nucleotides not matched to a gene: 5. CDR3 sequence: CASKLLATYNEQFF. DNA of the CDR3: TGTGCCAGCAAGTTACTAGCGACCTACAATGAGCAGTTCTTC.

This chain uses TRBV3-1 (or the pseudogene TRBV3-2) with TRBJ1-1; no clear D gene. Germline V CDR1 and CDR2: LGHDT, YNNKEL (reference sequence). V shed 8 bases and J shed 4 bases, with 11 bases lying between them. The CDR3 spans 12 residues. The CDR3 region is CASEGVGTEAFF. CDR3 DNA sequence: TGTGCCAGCGAGGGAGTGGGCACTGAAGCTTTCTTT.

The genes are TRBV4-2 and TRBJ2-3; perhaps TRBD2 as D (5 bases). V shed 4 bases and J shed 8 bases, with 10 bases lying between them. The V gene's germline CDR1 is LGHNA and CDR2 YNFKEQ. There are 12 residues in the CDR3. CDR3 sequence reads: CASSPPSGTQYF. The CDR3 nucleotides are TGTGCCAGCAGCCCCCCGAGCGGTACGCAGTATTTT.

The genes are TRBV7-2 and TRBJ1-2; no definite D call. Germline values: CDR1 SGHTA, CDR2 FQGNSA. The V and J ends lost 1 base and 13 bases respectively, with 19 bases between them. The CDR3 has 14 residues. This chain's CDR3 is CASSLESPRIRCTF. The CDR3 nucleotides are TGTGCCAGCAGCTTAGAGTCCCCCAGGATACGGTGCACCTTC.

The sample holds one count of this clone. The V and J genes are TRBV5-4 and TRBJ2-7; a weak D match, TRBD1 (6 bases). Germline values: CDR1 SGHNT, CDR2 YYREEE (reference sequence). Between the trimmed V and J ends, which lost 0 bases and 5 bases, there was a span of 15 bases. CDR3 size: 15 residues. CDR3 in DNA: TGTGCCAGCAGCTTGGCAGGGGTGCACGGTGACGAGCAGTACTTC. Residues: CASSLAGVHGDEQYF.

V usage is TRBV28 and J usage is TRBJ2-1, with 11 bases aligning to TRBD1. V gave up 1 base and J gave up 8 bases; unmatched junction bases: 4. Germline assignment: CDR1 MDHEN and CDR2 SYDVKM. CDR3 size: 15 residues. CDR3 coding DNA: TGTGCCAGCAGTTTATCAGGACAGGGGGCTTATGAGCAGTTCTTC. Its translation: CASSLSGQGAYEQFF.

This clone was seen once. This chain uses TRBV7-9 with TRBJ1-2, with a possible D match to TRBD1 (5 bases). The germline gives CDR1 SEHNR, CDR2 FQNEAQ (reference sequence). CDR3 length equals 14 residues. CDR3 protein: CASVDQGPNYGYTF. DNA for the CDR3: TGTGCTTCTGTTGACCAGGGACCTAACTATGGCTACACCTTC. The complete variable domain, with remaining parts taken from reference TRBV7-9 and TRBJ1-2, reads DTGVSQNPRHKITKRGQNVTFRCDPISEHNRLYWYRQTLGQGPEFLTYFQNEAQLEKSRLLSDRFSAERPKGSFSTLEIQRTEQGDSAMYLCASVDQGPNYGYTFGSGTRLTVV.

The chain links TRBV7-9 to TRBJ1-5; tentatively, D is TRBD1 (6 bases). CDR3 length equals 15 residues. CDR1 is SEHNR, CDR2 FQNEAQ, per germline (reference sequence). Trimming shortened V by 5 bases and J by 3 bases, and 14 bases separated the two germline ends. This CDR3 is CASSLGRDNNQPQHF. For the CDR3, the DNA is TGTGCCAGCAGCCTAGGGAGGGACAACAATCAGCCCCAGCATTTT.

In its sample, this clone was seen once. This chain links TRBV19 with TRBJ1-2, with D hard to call. CDR3 length equals 15 residues. Germline assignment: CDR1 LNHDA and CDR2 SQIVND (reference sequence). V was trimmed by 5 bases and J by 1 base, leaving 14 bases between them. CDR3 DNA sequence: TGTGCCAGTAGTCATTTTGTGCTGCTTAACTATGGCTACACCTTC. Its translation is CASSHFVLLNYGYTF.

The chain couples TRBV6-5 to TRBJ1-1; TRBD1 matches at 7 bases. Germline CDR1 MNHEY, CDR2 SVGAGI. CDR3 size: 15 residues. The V segment lost 6 bases and the J segment 6 bases; nucleotides outside the gene matches: 13. CDR3 nucleotides: TGTGCCAGCAGACACCACGGACAGGTGGGGTCTGAAGCTTTCTTT. Translated: CASRHHGQVGSEAFF.

The chain has TRBV5-6 and TRBJ1-1, with no clear D. Germline V gives CDR1 SGHDT, CDR2 YYEEEE. The CDR3 totals 13 residues. V dropped 0 bases and J dropped 10 bases, with 13 bases sitting between them. The CDR3 here is CASSLGVWQGAFF. CDR3 sequence (DNA): TGTGCCAGCAGCTTGGGGGTGTGGCAAGGAGCTTTCTTT.

The gene calls are TRBV7-9 and TRBJ1-2; no definite D call. The germline V gene has CDR1 SEHNR and CDR2 FQNEAQ (reference sequence). Trimming shortened V by 5 bases and J by 8 bases, and 21 bases separated the two germline ends. The CDR3 has 15 amino acids. CDR3 residues: CASSPGRARQGGYTF. CDR3 sequence (DNA): TGTGCCAGCAGCCCGGGGAGAGCTAGACAAGGAGGCTACACCTTC.